This T cell receptor beta chain was sequenced in a study of blood T cell repertoires in COVID-19 (TCRdb year 2020). Study-wide context: Collaborator samples came from the United States, Italy and Spain and covered acute and convalescent phases of COVID-19. The material from the prospective study consisted of cDNA or gDNA derived from T cells, B-cell-depleted T cells, or PBMCs. The dataset comprised deeply sampled blood TCRbeta repertoires from subjects exposed to, actively infected with, or recovered from COVID-19. The repertoires were released in a freely available public database intended as a resource for research on the immune response to SARS-CoV-2. Samples came from the ongoing ImmuneRACE study (first 160 participants) plus 1,254 subjects from 6 global collaborators. A de-identified subject ID, COVID-19 status, age in years and sex were almost always included in the sample metadata. HLA class I and class II types, where available, came from metadata supplied by the sample provider rather than from assay-based typing.

At one collaborating source in Seattle, patients were enrolled during active infection and were followed longitudinally through the course of disease. The collaborating institutions used their own protocols to collect whole blood in K2EDTA tubes. For TCRbeta analysis, collaborator samples were shipped as frozen whole blood, as isolated PBMCs, or as DNA extracted from either sample type. There are 14 amino acids in the CDR3, from cysteine to phenylalanine inclusive. Only CDR3 DNA remains: 42 bases, in frame from the first base. V was cut back by 2 bases and J by 0 bases, leaving a gap of 5 bases between them. CDR1 and CDR2 are drawn from the germline V gene (reference sequence): LNHDA, SQIVND. The full study reports these points: How much clinical and demographic metadata was included differed by source and by participant, and the metadata was provided uncurated.

The immunoSEQ Assay, a bias-controlled multiplex PCR, was used to amplify TCRbeta CDR3 regions from genomic DNA. As for the original processing: Within the assay, amplification of reference gene primers was used to estimate how many nucleated cells each sample contained. Sequence reads were collapsed and filtered to measure the absolute abundance of every unique TCRbeta CDR3 rearrangement. For each sample, productive Simpson clonality was calculated as the square root of Simpson's diversity index across productive rearrangements. TCRdb holds this immuneACCESS table with in-frame rearrangements only. Some clones are missing; in checked studies, unresolved V genes explain under half, and the rest has no known cause. That table is the source of V, J and clone size, and D and trimming were worked out from the DNA. The sample includes approximately 390,000 clones, with approximately 87% observed a single time. Together, the top ten hold about 2.3% of the sample.

A remark on this clone: What this receptor recognizes is not known. Base-call qualities are not available, and no considerably larger clone is one nucleotide away. Different DNA sequences within this sample yield the same CDR3.

The sequenced material came from peripheral blood. This sequence was found in a woman aged 55-70 years with COVID-19, enrolled during active disease. This receptor chain uses TRBV19 and TRBJ1-5; too little of a D gene remains to name it. This receptor carries the CDR3 CASSILFSNQPQHF. Here is the DNA: TGTGCCAGTAGTATACTGTTTAGCAATCAGCCCCAGCATTTT.